This T cell receptor (beta chain) was identified in a study of CD8+ T cells in alopecia areata. General study results and limits: Sequencing of scalp tissue also captures the resident alphabeta T cells of normal skin. Compared with normal scalp, lesional scalp had higher clonality and more expanded CD8+ clones.

Details on this clone: Its antigen is not identified.

There are 16 residues in the CDR3. The germline V gene encodes CDR1 KGHSH and CDR2 LQKENI. V shed 3 bases and J shed 7 bases, with 21 bases lying between them. Sequencing used cDNA as its template, made by extracting RNA and reverse transcribing it. TCRdb's copy holds only in-frame clones and misses some; the assay was immunoSEQ multiplex PCR. Counted here are about 23,000 clones, roughly half occurring once; the ten biggest clones make up 31%. Collection of lesional scalp punch biopsies and peripheral blood was performed in alopecia areata patients. The sorting of PBMCs gave CD4+ and CD8+ T cells. The sequenced sample consisted of NKG2D-high CD8+ T cells sorted from blood. This chain links TRBV18 with TRBJ2-5; D is perhaps TRBD1 or TRBD2 (6 bases each). The origin of this receptor is a human donor with alopecia areata. The CDR3 DNA reads TGTGCCAGCTCACCCGGTAGGGGGGAGTCTTCAGTGACCCAGTACTTC. This translates into CASSPGRGESSVTQYF.